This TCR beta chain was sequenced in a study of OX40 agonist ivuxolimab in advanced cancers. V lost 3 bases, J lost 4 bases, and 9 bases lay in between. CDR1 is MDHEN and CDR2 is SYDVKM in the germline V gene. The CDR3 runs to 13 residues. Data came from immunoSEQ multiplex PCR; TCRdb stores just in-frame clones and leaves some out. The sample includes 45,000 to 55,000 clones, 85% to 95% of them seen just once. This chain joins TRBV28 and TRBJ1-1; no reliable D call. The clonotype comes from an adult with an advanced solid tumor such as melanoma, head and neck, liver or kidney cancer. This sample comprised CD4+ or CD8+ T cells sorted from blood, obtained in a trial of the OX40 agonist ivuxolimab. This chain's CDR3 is CASSFPGITEAFF. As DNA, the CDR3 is TGTGCCAGCAGTTTTCCGGGGATCACTGAAGCTTTCTTT.